This TCR beta chain emerged from a study of T-cell reconstitution after alpha-beta-depleted transplantation in children. Germline lookup yields CDR1 SEHNR and CDR2 FQNEAQ (reference sequence). The CDR3 consists of 15 residues. Between the trimmed V and J ends, which lost 5 bases and 5 bases, there was a span of 18 bases. Unique molecular identifiers were built into the TCRbeta library. TCRdb analysed the PCR reads with MiXCR anew, one entry per CDR3 protein. The profile shows 300,000 to 400,000 distinct CDR3 sequences, roughly 16% of them singletons. J is TRBJ2-5 and V is TRBV7-9; D is uncertain. Sequences were derived from PBMCs, mostly from graft donor cells, sampled 360 days after TCRalphabeta/CD19-depleted stem cell transplant. This sequence originates from a male patient aged 2-9 years who had a stem cell transplant for acute lymphoblastic leukemia, so the T cells may come from the graft donor. CDR3 region: CASSGYGSQRETQYF. The CDR3 nucleotides read TGTGCCAGCAGCGGTTACGGGTCTCAAAGGGAGACCCAGTACTTC.